The 25 T cell receptor beta chains presented below share a single source sample, sequenced in a study of T cell responses to AZD1222 COVID-19 vaccine. This table comes from immunoSEQ multiplex PCR, and its TCRdb copy is limited to in-frame clones, with some not included. Of fewer than 200,000 clones listed, approximately 92% are singletons. The starting material was peripheral blood, obtained on day 0 of AZD1222 vaccination. These receptors were collected from an adult in good health.

This chain links TRBV5-1 with TRBJ2-2, with D possibly TRBD1 on 6 matching bases. CDR1 and CDR2 (germline): SGHRS, YFSETQ. This CDR3 contains 15 residues. Trimming took 6 bases from V and 0 from J, leaving 12 bases between them. The CDR3, as DNA: TGCGCCAGCACCAAGGACAGCCCGAACACCGGGGAGCTGTTTTTT. This encodes CASTKDSPNTGELFF.

V usage is TRBV18 and J usage is TRBJ2-7; D remains unclear. Germline assignment: CDR1 KGHSH and CDR2 LQKENI. V gave up 3 bases and J gave up 8 bases, with 17 bases separating them. There are 14 residues in the CDR3. CDR3 nucleotide sequence: TGTGCCAGCTCACCTCAGGCTAACGATAACCAGCAGTACTTC. Its translation: CASSPQANDNQQYF.

This sequence joins TRBV4-1 and TRBJ2-1, with D perhaps TRBD2 (5 bases). Trimming pared 1 base from V and 5 bases from J, leaving 9 bases between. Germline assignment: CDR1 MGHRA and CDR2 YSYEKL. The CDR3 extends over 14 amino acids. CDR3 sequence (DNA): TGCGCCAGCAGCCAAGTGGGAGACAACAATGAGCAGTTCTTC. Residues: CASSQVGDNNEQFF.

The rearrangement links TRBV12-3 or TRBV12-4 to TRBJ1-2; D remains unclear. Trimming left V 5 bases short and J 3 bases short, with 10 bases between. The CDR3 length is 13 residues. The CDR3 loop reads CASSPPGDYGYTF. The DNA for the CDR3 is TGTGCCAGCAGTCCTCCCGGGGACTATGGCTACACCTTC.

The chain recombines TRBV6-4 with TRBJ1-1; possible D gene TRBD1, 6 bases. Looked up from germline, CDR1 is MRHNA and CDR2 is SNTAGT. This CDR3 has 16 residues. Trimming took 3 bases from V and 1 from J, leaving 15 bases between them. CDR3 sequence: CASSEIGGKGNTEAFF. The CDR3, as DNA: TGTGCCAGCAGTGAAATAGGGGGAAAGGGGAACACTGAAGCTTTCTTT.

This clone was recorded only once. This chain links TRBV10-3 with TRBJ1-4, with 7 positions matching TRBD1. Germline assignment: CDR1 ENHRY and CDR2 SYGVKD. After removal of 1 base from V and 5 bases from J, the junction contained 7 bases not matched to a gene. CDR3 length equals 16 residues. The CDR3, as DNA: TGTGCCATCAGTGAGTTTCTCGGGACAGCAAATGAAAAACTGTTTTTT. Its protein product is CAISEFLGTANEKLFF.

The chain carries TRBV5-1 and TRBJ2-7; D is unresolved. From germline, CDR1 is SGHRS and CDR2 YFSETQ. The V and J ends lost 4 bases and 2 bases respectively, with 13 bases between them. The CDR3 consists of 14 residues. CDR3 in DNA: TGCGCCAGCAGCCCCCTCGGATCCGCCTACGAGCAGTACTTC. This codes for CASSPLGSAYEQYF.

To note about this clone: In the same sample, other DNA sequences code for this CDR3. The chain links TRBV9 to TRBJ1-1; no firm D call. There are 13 residues in the CDR3. Germline V gene lookup returns CDR1 SGDLS and CDR2 YYNGEE. V was pared by 0 bases and J by 4 bases, with 7 bases between. The CDR3 region is CASSVGQGTEAFF. The CDR3 coding sequence is TGTGCCAGCAGCGTAGGCCAAGGCACTGAAGCTTTCTTT. Full variable domain (outside the CDR3, taken from reference TRBV9 and TRBJ1-1): DSGVTQTPKHLITATGQRVTLRCSPRSGDLSVYWYQQSLDQGLQFLIQYYNGEERAKGNILERFSAQQFPDLHSELNLSSLELGDSALYFCASSVGQGTEAFFGQGTRLTVV.

J is TRBJ2-1 and V is TRBV5-1; TRBD1 agrees at 9 bases. The trim removed 2 bases at V and 7 bases at J, leaving 7 bases unmatched. Germline V gene data show CDR1 as SGHRS and CDR2 as YFSETQ. This CDR3 is built from 15 residues. CDR3 sequence (DNA): TGCGCCAGCAGCTTAGGGACAGGGCACGGGAATGAGCAGTTCTTC. Protein product: CASSLGTGHGNEQFF.

The rearrangement joins TRBV7-8 to TRBJ2-1; D tentatively reads TRBD1 or TRBD2 (6 bases each). CDR3 length: 15 residues. V shed 6 bases and J shed 4 bases, with 16 bases lying between them. Germline CDR1 SGHVS, CDR2 FQNEAQ. CDR3 coding DNA: TGTGCCAGCAGGCTCCCCGGGGGCGCTTACAATGAGCAGTTCTTC. Its translation: CASRLPGGAYNEQFF.

The V gene is TRBV5-4, the J gene TRBJ1-6, with D perhaps matching TRBD1 (5 bases). The CDR3 consists of 15 residues. The V gene lost 3 bases and the J gene lost 1 base, with 8 bases spanning the gap. Germline V CDR1 and CDR2: SGHNT, YYREEE (reference sequence). The CDR3 region is CASSYSGSYNSPLHF. In nucleotides, the CDR3 is TGTGCCAGCAGCTATTCAGGGTCCTATAATTCACCCCTCCACTTT.

For the CDR3, the DNA is TGTGCCAGCTCACTAGGACAAGGATGGTGGATTTTCTTT. This sequence encodes CASSLGQGWWIFF. The V call is TRBV18, the J call TRBJ1-1, with D maybe TRBD1 (5 bases). V gave up 4 bases and J gave up 13 bases, with 19 bases separating them. The CDR3 spans 13 residues. CDR1 and CDR2 from the germline V gene are KGHSH and LQKENI.

The chain joins TRBV11-2 to TRBJ1-5, with D hard to call. Germline assignment: CDR1 SGHAT and CDR2 FQNNGV. The CDR3 is 16 residues long. V was trimmed by 0 bases and J by 4 bases, leaving 13 bases between them. The CDR3: CASSLDRRGGNQPQHF. CDR3 sequence (DNA): TGTGCCAGCAGCTTAGATCGCCGTGGAGGGAATCAGCCCCAGCATTTT. The entire variable domain, with the rest obtained from reference TRBV11-2 and TRBJ1-5, is as follows: EAGVAQSPRYKIIEKRQSVAFWCNPISGHATLYWYQQILGQGPKLLIQFQNNGVVDDSQLPKDRFSAERLKGVDSTLKIQPAKLEDSAVYLCASSLDRRGGNQPQHFGDGTRLSIL.

This clone appeared once. The V call is TRBV6-2 or TRBV6-3, the J call TRBJ1-1, with D unresolved. Germline assignment: CDR1 MNHEY and CDR2 SVGEGT. The V gene lost 5 bases and the J gene lost 1 base, with 8 bases spanning the gap. This CDR3 has 13 residues. Written as DNA, the CDR3 is TGTGCCAGCAGTGGGTTGTGGAACACTGAAGCTTTCTTT. This codes for CASSGLWNTEAFF.

The J gene is TRBJ1-1, the V gene TRBV7-3; 7 bases map to TRBD1. The germline V gene has CDR1 SGHTA and CDR2 FQGTGA. The CDR3 spans 14 residues. V gave up 3 bases and J gave up 7 bases; unmatched junction bases: 8. CDR3 residues: CASSLGGGGREAFF. CDR3 nucleotide sequence: TGTGCCAGCAGCTTGGGAGGGGGCGGGCGTGAAGCTTTCTTT.

The V and J genes are TRBV18 and TRBJ1-1; the D gene is possibly TRBD1 (5 bases). Between the trimmed V and J ends, which lost 0 bases and 1 base, there was a span of 9 bases. The CDR3 spans 15 residues. The germline V gene encodes CDR1 KGHSH and CDR2 LQKENI. The CDR3 DNA is TGTGCCAGCTCACCACCGGGACTCAAGAACACTGAAGCTTTCTTT. It yields the protein CASSPPGLKNTEAFF.

The chain has TRBV2 and TRBJ2-1, with 7 bases aligning to TRBD2. The V and J ends lost 2 bases and 9 bases, in that order; junction bases with no gene match: 4. Per germline, CDR1 SNHLY and CDR2 FYNNEI. CDR3 length: 13 residues. CDR3 region: CASSEFWGGEQFF. The CDR3 DNA is TGTGCCAGCAGTGAATTTTGGGGGGGTGAGCAGTTCTTC.

This chain joins TRBV30 and TRBJ1-1; D gene unclear. V lost 4 bases and J lost 4, with 10 bases in between. Germline-derived CDR1 and CDR2 are GTSNPN and SVGIG (reference sequence). The CDR3 is made up of 12 amino acids. Here the CDR3 reads CAWTQWGTEAFF. DNA of the CDR3: TGTGCCTGGACCCAGTGGGGCACTGAAGCTTTCTTT.

The chain has TRBV7-6 and TRBJ2-3; D is perhaps TRBD2 (5 bases). The CDR3 has 13 amino acids. Trimming took 5 bases from V and 10 from J, leaving 16 bases between them. Germline-derived CDR1 and CDR2 are SGHVS and FNYEAQ. Here the CDR3 DNA reads TGTGCCAGCAGCCCCGATAGCGTTTCGCCGCAGTATTTT. Protein product: CASSPDSVSPQYF.

The chain uses TRBV5-1 and TRBJ2-1, with D perhaps assigned TRBD1 or TRBD2 (6 bases each). V was clipped by 5 bases and J by 5 bases, with 17 bases between them. CDR1 and CDR2 from the germline V gene are SGHRS and YFSETQ. The CDR3 spans 15 residues. This CDR3 is CASSWTVAGHNEQFF. DNA of the CDR3: TGCGCCAGCAGTTGGACAGTGGCGGGACACAATGAGCAGTTCTTC.

The chain is built from TRBV28 and TRBJ2-7; no firm D call. CDR3 size: 12 residues. Germline CDR1 reads MDHEN; CDR2 reads SYDVKM. V was clipped by 6 bases and J by 4 bases, with 10 bases between them. This CDR3 is CASSPGRYEQYV. The DNA of the CDR3 is TGTGCCAGCAGCCCCGGTCGGTACGAGCAGTACGTC.

The V gene is TRBV4-2, the J gene TRBJ2-7; D unclear. Looked up from germline, CDR1 is LGHNA and CDR2 is YNFKEQ. Trimming took off 0 bases at V and 5 bases at J, with 17 bases between the two ends. The CDR3 consists of 16 residues. CDR3 amino acids: CASSQDVSLTGNEQYF. CDR3 DNA: TGTGCCAGCAGCCAAGATGTTTCCCTTACGGGTAACGAGCAGTACTTC.

The rearrangement uses TRBV3-1 (or the pseudogene TRBV3-2) and TRBJ1-6, with D perhaps TRBD1 (5 bases). Looked up from germline, CDR1 is LGHDT and CDR2 is YNNKEL (reference sequence). Trimming took 0 bases from V and 0 from J, leaving 15 bases between them. This CDR3 is built from 19 residues. The CDR3 DNA is TGTGCCAGCAGCCAAGATCGGGGCCGGAGACGCTCCTATAATTCACCCCTCCACTTT. This codes for CASSQDRGRRRSYNSPLHF.

The chain is built from TRBV24-1 and TRBJ2-5; 11 bases agree with TRBD1. Germline V gene sequence: CDR1 KGHDR, CDR2 SFDVKD. Trimming at V came to 4 bases and at J to 0 bases, leaving 3 bases not matched to a gene. This CDR3 is built from 16 residues. The CDR3 spells CATSEGQGEYQETQYF. The CDR3 DNA follows: TGTGCCACCAGTGAGGGACAGGGGGAGTACCAAGAGACCCAGTACTTC.

V usage is TRBV19 and J usage is TRBJ2-2, with TRBD2 identical over 15 bases. CDR3 size: 16 residues. Germline V lookup: CDR1 LNHDA, CDR2 SQIVND (reference sequence). J lost 9 bases, V lost 4 bases, and 6 bases had no gene match. CDR3 DNA: TGTGCCAGTAGTAACGGACTAGCGGGAGGGTTCTGGGAGCTGTTTTTT. This translates into CASSNGLAGGFWELFF.